These 20 T cell receptor beta chains were all obtained from the same sample, sequenced in a study of shared clonotypes between healthy human individuals. TCRdb keeps only in-frame clones here, not all; method: immunoSEQ multiplex PCR. Of about 590,000 clones in the sample, around 95% are singletons; the top ten hold 0.11%. Naive CD8 cells lacked CD45RO and underwent positive selection for CCR7, leaving out terminally differentiated effector memory CD45RA+ cells. The sequencing sample was made of naive CD8+ T cells sorted from blood. These receptors all stem from a woman in her thirties in good health.

This clone occurred a few times. The chain links TRBV9 to TRBJ2-3; 7 nucleotides agree with TRBD1. CDR3 length equals 15 residues. V lost 4 bases to trimming and J lost 1 base; unmatched junction nucleotides: 6. Germline lookup yields CDR1 SGDLS and CDR2 YYNGEE. The CDR3 DNA reads TGTGCCAGCAGCCTACAGGGGACGGGCACAGATACGCAGTATTTT. Translated: CASSLQGTGTDTQYF.

The rearrangement links TRBV7-2 to TRBJ2-3; D is ambiguous. The CDR3 is 13 residues long. Trimming removed 3 bases from V and 2 bases from J, with 6 bases in between. Germline-derived CDR1 and CDR2 are SGHTA and FQGNSA. CDR3 sequence reads: CASSLANTDTQYF. For the CDR3, the DNA is TGTGCCAGCAGCTTGGCAAACACAGATACGCAGTATTTT.

This chain connects TRBV5-5 to TRBJ2-7, with 7 bases fitting TRBD2. The germline V gene encodes CDR1 SGHKS and CDR2 YYEKEE (reference sequence). The V segment lost 4 bases and the J segment 3 bases; nucleotides outside the gene matches: 4. This CDR3 contains 13 residues. CDR3 in amino acids: CASSAGLGYEQYF. The CDR3 region has the DNA TGTGCCAGCAGCGCTGGACTAGGCTACGAGCAGTACTTC.

V gene TRBV5-8 combines with J gene TRBJ1-5, with 9 nucleotides matching TRBD1. The ends lost 5 bases at V and 7 bases at J; junction bases unmatched: 7. Germline V gene data show CDR1 as SGHTS and CDR2 as YDEGEE. This CDR3 region has 14 residues. The CDR3 DNA reads as TGTGCCAGCAGGCCCGGACAGGGGATACAGCCCCAGCATTTT. It translates to CASRPGQGIQPQHF.

This rearrangement joins TRBV29-1 to TRBJ2-2; 7 positions match TRBD2. Germline V gene sequence: CDR1 SQVTM, CDR2 ANQGSEA. The V segment lost 6 bases and the J segment 13 bases; nucleotides outside the gene matches: 20. The CDR3 consists of 15 residues. For the CDR3, the DNA is TGCAGCGTGGAAATATGGACGGATAGCGGGTTCGGGCTGTTTTTT. Translated: CSVEIWTDSGFGLFF.

The rearrangement uses TRBV21-1 and TRBJ1-5; the DNA was not used to check the table's D call, TRBD1. TRBV21-1 is designated a pseudogene. The CDR3 has 16 amino acids. For the CDR3, the DNA is TGTGCCAGCAGCAAAGCTACGGGACATAACAATCAGCCCCAGCATTTT. This encodes CASSKATGHNNQPQHF.

In DNA form, the CDR3 reads TGTGCCAGCAGCCATACAGGGACCCTCTACGAGCAGTACTTC. Translating it yields CASSHTGTLYEQYF. The V and J genes are TRBV5-6 and TRBJ2-7; maybe TRBD1 (6 bases). The CDR3 extends over 14 amino acids. V lost 4 bases and J lost 3, with 14 bases in between. Germline V lookup: CDR1 SGHDT, CDR2 YYEEEE.

CDR3 coding DNA: TGTGCCAGCAGTGTAGCGGGAGCGGCGATGTACATTCAGTACTTC. It translates to CASSVAGAAMYIQYF. V and J are TRBV2 and TRBJ2-4; 9 bases match TRBD2. This CDR3 contains 15 residues. The germline V gene has CDR1 SNHLY and CDR2 FYNNEI. V lost 4 bases, J lost 8 bases, and 9 bases stayed unmatched. The variable domain in full, completed from reference TRBV2 and TRBJ2-4, reads EPEVTQTPSHQVTQMGQEVILRCVPISNHLYFYWYRQILGQKVEFLVSFYNNEISEKSEIFDDQFSVERPDGSNFTLKIRSTKLEDSAMYFCASSVAGAAMYIQYFGAGTRLSVL.

The chain is built from TRBV28 and TRBJ2-7; 10 bases agree with TRBD2. The germline gives CDR1 MDHEN, CDR2 SYDVKM. Germline trimming cut 2 bases from V and 8 bases from J; bases unmatched to any gene: 3. There are 13 residues in the CDR3. CDR3 residues: CASSLKLAGQQYF. The CDR3 DNA reads as TGTGCCAGCAGTTTAAAACTAGCGGGACAGCAGTACTTC. Using reference TRBV28 and TRBJ2-7 for the parts outside the CDR3, the full variable domain is DVKVTQSSRYLVKRTGEKVFLECVQDMDHENMFWYRQDPGLGLRLIYFSYDVKMKEKGDIPEGYSVSREKKERFSLILESASTNQTSMYLCASSLKLAGQQYFGPGTRLTVT.

About this clone: Other DNA sequences in the same sample also yield this CDR3. This chain connects TRBV6-4 to TRBJ1-2; TRBD1 is a possible D gene (5 bases). V was pared by 6 bases and J by 2 bases, with 10 bases between. The CDR3 is 13 amino acids. CDR1 MRHNA and CDR2 SNTAGT come from the germline V gene. CDR3 sequence: CASSEGQNYGYTF. DNA for the CDR3: TGTGCCAGCAGCGAGGGGCAGAACTATGGCTACACCTTC.

The rearrangement links TRBV6-5 to TRBJ1-1; possible D gene TRBD1, 5 bases. V gave up 0 bases and J gave up 4 bases, with 9 bases separating them. Germline V gene sequence: CDR1 MNHEY, CDR2 SVGAGI. The CDR3 loop spans 14 amino acids. The CDR3 here is CASSYSGGFTEAFF. The CDR3 DNA reads TGTGCCAGCAGTTACTCGGGGGGGTTCACTGAAGCTTTCTTT.

This sequence joins TRBV5-8 and TRBJ2-2; D is uncertain. V gave up 0 bases and J gave up 3 bases, with 9 bases separating them. The CDR3 is made up of 15 amino acids. Germline CDR1 and CDR2: SGHTS and YDEGEE. The DNA of the CDR3 is TGTGCCAGCAGCTTGGGTAACGTTTACACCGGGGAGCTGTTTTTT. Amino acids: CASSLGNVYTGELFF.

The genes are TRBV13 and TRBJ2-5; D might be TRBD1 (6 bases). The J call may be in error: the DNA end matches TRBJ2-7 better. Germline V gene lookup returns CDR1 PRHDT and CDR2 FYEKMQ (reference sequence). This CDR3 contains 13 residues. The CDR3: CASSTQGSYEQYF. For the CDR3, the DNA is TGTGCCAGCAGCACACAGGGATCCTACGAGCAGTACTTC.

The V gene is TRBV28, the J gene TRBJ1-2; 8 bases match TRBD1. The CDR3 consists of 13 residues. J gave up 2 bases and V 6 bases, and 2 bases lay outside the gene matches. The germline V gene encodes CDR1 MDHEN and CDR2 SYDVKM. In DNA, the CDR3 is TGTGCCAGCAGACAGGGGGGAAACTATGGCTACACCTTC. This translates into CASRQGGNYGYTF.

The chain is built from TRBV29-1 and TRBJ1-1; D remains ambiguous. V was cut by 4 bases and J by 0 bases, with 12 bases left in between. The V gene's germline CDR1 is SQVTM and CDR2 ANQGSEA. The CDR3 covers 14 residues. As DNA, the CDR3 is TGCAGCGTTGCTTCCAACGGTATGAACACTGAAGCTTTCTTT. Its protein product is CSVASNGMNTEAFF. Full variable domain (rest looked up from reference TRBV29-1 and TRBJ1-1): SAVISQKPSRDICQRGTSLTIQCQVDSQVTMMFWYRQQPGQSLTLIATANQGSEATYESGFVIDKFPISRPNLTFSTLTVSNMSPEDSSIYLCSVASNGMNTEAFFGQGTRLTVV.

The DNA for the CDR3 is TGTGCCAGCAGCTTGAACAGGTACGAGGGAGTCTACAATGAGCAGTTCTTC. Amino acid sequence: CASSLNRYEGVYNEQFF. The gene calls are TRBV5-6 and TRBJ2-1; D may match TRBD1 or TRBD2 (5 bases each). This CDR3 contains 17 residues. Germline CDR1 reads SGHDT; CDR2 reads YYEEEE. Trimming took off 1 base at V and 3 bases at J, with 17 bases between the two ends.

The rearrangement joins TRBV13 to TRBJ2-7; D is possibly TRBD2 (7 bases). This CDR3 region has 13 residues. With 4 bases removed from V and 7 bases from J, the gap between germline ends came to 14 bases. Per the germline V gene, CDR1 is PRHDT and CDR2 is FYEKMQ (reference sequence). CDR3 residues: CASSSGGWGEQYF. CDR3 bases: TGTGCCAGCAGCTCGGGGGGCTGGGGAGAGCAGTACTTC.

The chain links TRBV7-9 to TRBJ2-3; perhaps TRBD1 as D (6 bases). The ends were cut back, 1 base at V and 7 bases at J, with 12 bases in the middle. Germline V CDR1 and CDR2: SEHNR, FQNEAQ (reference sequence). The CDR3 loop spans 14 amino acids. The CDR3 coding sequence is TGTGCCAGCAGCTTAGTACAGGGCGGCTATACGCAGTATTTT. Protein sequence: CASSLVQGGYTQYF.

This chain links TRBV7-7 with TRBJ2-5, with D tentatively TRBD1 or TRBD2 (6 bases each). Trimming pared 4 bases from V and 5 bases from J, leaving 14 bases between. The germline V gene has CDR1 SSHAT and CDR2 FNYEAQ (reference sequence). There are 14 residues in the CDR3. CDR3 DNA sequence: TGTGCCAGCAGCTCCGGGGGCACGGGGGAGACCCAGTACTTC. Protein sequence: CASSSGGTGETQYF.

This chain connects TRBV27 to TRBJ2-2; TRBD1 matches 10 bases. The V segment lost 3 bases and the J segment 5 bases; nucleotides outside the gene matches: 6. The V gene's germline CDR1 is MNHEY and CDR2 SMNVEV (reference sequence). The CDR3 runs to 16 residues. CDR3 loop: CASSFGTGVVTGELFF. CDR3 bases: TGTGCCAGCAGTTTTGGGACAGGGGTAGTTACCGGGGAGCTGTTTTTT.